A single count supports the clone carrying this T cell receptor (beta chain). Its antigen remains unknown. Naive CD8 cells lacked CD45RO, underwent positive selection for CCR7 and left out terminally differentiated effector memory CD45RA+ cells. Only Caucasian adults living in Nashville, Tennessee served as donors. This sample is part of a study of shared clonotypes between healthy human individuals. Points from the study as a whole: Enrolling few donors narrowed the genetic and exposure-history diversity that was represented. Memory subsets generally showed smaller estimated richness than naive subsets did.

The protocol was immunoSEQ multiplex PCR, while the TCRdb copy is restricted to in-frame clones and leaves out a portion. Among around 2,000,000 clones listed, approximately 94% were seen once. Trimming removed 0 bases at V and 1 base at J, with 8 bases between. CDR1 and CDR2 from the germline V gene are SGDLS and YYNGEE. The CDR3 covers 14 residues. The rearrangement links TRBV9 to TRBJ2-7, with D possibly being TRBD1 (5 bases). The clonotype originates from a man aged 18-30 years in good health. The sample was naive CD8+ T cells sorted from blood. The CDR3: CASSVEQDSYEQYF. CDR3 DNA: TGTGCCAGCAGCGTAGAACAGGATTCCTACGAGCAGTACTTC.